This record concerns one T cell receptor beta chain sequence. Its cognate antigen is unknown. The sample is drawn from a study of a mutant IDH1 vaccine in newly diagnosed glioma. The germline V gene encodes CDR1 SNHLY and CDR2 FYNNEI. Deletions cut 3 bases from V and 5 bases from J, with 10 bases between. The CDR3 spans 14 residues. The method was immunoSEQ multiplex PCR; TCRdb's version includes in-frame clones alone and lacks a portion of them. Seen here are 26,000 or so clones, approximately 82% observed once, and the top ten hold around 31%. The time point: week 35, safety follow-up. One vaccine dose held 300 ug of mutant IDH1 20-mer peptide and came with topical imiquimod.

The V call is TRBV2, the J call TRBJ1-4, with no clear D. This clonotype originated in a man aged 25 to 40 with glioma. The starting material was PBMCs, obtained from a glioma patient whose treatment included an IDH1 peptide vaccine. The CDR3 nucleotides read TGTGCCAGCAGTGATTCAGTGGCGAATGAAAAACTGTTTTTT. As protein: CASSDSVANEKLFF.